These 12 T cell receptor beta chains originate from one sample sequenced in a study of blood T cell repertoires in COVID-19. Sequencing used immunoSEQ multiplex PCR; TCRdb keeps in-frame clones, though not all of them. This sample carries tens of thousands of clones, around 91% of them seen once, and the ten largest clones take 2.5% to 3.5%. Sequencing was carried out using peripheral blood. Receptors originate from a man between 45 and 60 years old with active COVID-19.

CDR3 nucleotide sequence: TGTGCCAGCAGAGGACAGGGCGAAGGTTCACCCCTCCACTTT. It translates to CASRGQGEGSPLHF. J is TRBJ1-6 and V is TRBV5-4, with 8 bases that match TRBD1. Germline values: CDR1 SGHNT, CDR2 YYREEE (reference sequence). V gave up 5 bases and J gave up 9 bases; unmatched junction bases: 7. This CDR3 has 14 residues.

The J gene is TRBJ1-1, the V gene TRBV6-4, with 7 bases fitting TRBD1. The CDR3 extends over 13 amino acids. The V segment lost 5 bases and the J segment 3 bases; nucleotides outside the gene matches: 3. Per the germline V gene, CDR1 is MRHNA and CDR2 is SNTAGT. CDR3 nucleotides: TGTGCCAGCAGTCTCAGGGGGGACACTGAAGCTTTCTTT. It yields the protein CASSLRGDTEAFF.

The V and J genes are TRBV18 and TRBJ1-2, with D possibly TRBD1 on 6 matching bases. The CDR3 loop spans 14 amino acids. V was pared by 6 bases and J by 2 bases, with 13 bases between. Germline V gives CDR1 KGHSH, CDR2 LQKENI. The CDR3 loop is CASSGGGSNYGYTF. The CDR3 nucleotides read TGTGCCAGCTCCGGGGGGGGCTCAAACTATGGCTACACCTTC.

The chain couples TRBV7-9 to TRBJ2-1; 7 bases fit TRBD1. Germline-derived CDR1 and CDR2 are SEHNR and FQNEAQ (reference sequence). The CDR3 spans 14 residues. V shed 4 bases and J 2 bases; nucleotides not matched to a gene: 2. The CDR3 DNA sequence: TGTGCCAGCAGCTCAGGGGGTGCCTACAATGAGCAGTTCTTC. Residues: CASSSGGAYNEQFF.

The chain combines TRBV9 with TRBJ2-7; TRBD2 aligns across 7 bases. Losses at the gene ends were 0 bases for V and 6 bases for J; bases not matched to a gene: 6. The CDR3 consists of 14 residues. Germline values: CDR1 SGDLS, CDR2 YYNGEE. CDR3 in DNA: TGTGCCAGCAGCGTAGCCGGGGGGTTTGGCGAGCAGTACTTC. Its protein is CASSVAGGFGEQYF.

The count of this clone is one. The chain uses TRBV30 and TRBJ1-2, with 7 bases fitting TRBD1. V shed 4 bases, J shed 5 bases, and the junction held 7 bases outside the gene matches. CDR3 length equals 13 residues. The V gene's germline CDR1 is GTSNPN and CDR2 SVGIG (reference sequence). CDR3 sequence reads: CAWTTTGNYGYTF. DNA for the CDR3: TGTGCCTGGACCACGACAGGGAATTATGGCTACACCTTC. The variable domain in full, completed from reference TRBV30 and TRBJ1-2, reads SQTIHQWPATLVQPVGSPLSLECTVEGTSNPNLYWYRQAAGRGLQLLFYSVGIGQISSEVPQNLSASRPQDRQFILSSKKLLLSDSGFYLCAWTTTGNYGYTFGSGTRLTVV.

V usage is TRBV27 and J usage is TRBJ2-1; 10 bases are shared with TRBD1. The CDR3 loop spans 15 amino acids. From germline, CDR1 is MNHEY and CDR2 SMNVEV (reference sequence). V lost 6 bases to trimming and J lost 6 bases; unmatched junction nucleotides: 8. The CDR3 region is CASSIRDRGFNEQFF. In nucleotides, the CDR3 is TGTGCCAGCAGCATCCGGGACAGGGGCTTCAATGAGCAGTTCTTC.

The chain couples TRBV6-5 to TRBJ1-5; D perhaps matches TRBD1 (6 bases). Trimming stripped 2 bases from V and 2 bases from J, with 7 bases between. This CDR3 contains 14 residues. CDR1 is MNHEY, CDR2 SVGAGI, per germline. CDR3 DNA sequence: TGTGCCAGCAGTTACAAGGGGGGCAATCAGCCCCAGCATTTT. This sequence encodes CASSYKGGNQPQHF.

The genes are TRBV2 and TRBJ1-5; possible D gene TRBD1, 5 bases. CDR1 and CDR2 (germline): SNHLY, FYNNEI. This CDR3 is built from 13 residues. Trimming left V 6 bases short and J 7 bases short, with 13 bases between. DNA of the CDR3: TGTGCCAGCAGCAGGGAGGGTAGCCAGCCCCAGCATTTT. This encodes CASSREGSQPQHF.

The gene calls are TRBV19 and TRBJ2-5; 7 bases match TRBD1. The germline gives CDR1 LNHDA, CDR2 SQIVND (reference sequence). After removal of 3 bases from V and 5 bases from J, the junction contained 9 bases not matched to a gene. The CDR3 is 15 amino acids. The CDR3 DNA is TGTGCCAGTAGTATGGGCCAGGGGGTGTGGGAGACCCAGTACTTC. This translates into CASSMGQGVWETQYF.

The V call is TRBV19, the J call TRBJ1-3; 7 positions agree with TRBD1. J was trimmed by 2 bases and V by 6 bases; bases with no gene match: 13. Germline CDR1 and CDR2: LNHDA and SQIVND (reference sequence). This CDR3 is built from 17 residues. In DNA form, the CDR3 reads TGTGCCAGTAGCTTATCGGACAGGCGGGGACCTGGAAACACCATATATTTT. Translating gives CASSLSDRRGPGNTIYF.

This chain connects TRBV28 to TRBJ1-1; D perhaps matches TRBD1 (5 bases). The CDR3 runs 13 residues. V lost 5 bases, J lost 10 bases, and 17 bases lay in between. Germline assignment: CDR1 MDHEN and CDR2 SYDVKM. The CDR3 DNA reads TGTGCCAGCAGTACGTATTCACAGGCGGCAGCTTTCTTT. Its protein is CASSTYSQAAAFF.